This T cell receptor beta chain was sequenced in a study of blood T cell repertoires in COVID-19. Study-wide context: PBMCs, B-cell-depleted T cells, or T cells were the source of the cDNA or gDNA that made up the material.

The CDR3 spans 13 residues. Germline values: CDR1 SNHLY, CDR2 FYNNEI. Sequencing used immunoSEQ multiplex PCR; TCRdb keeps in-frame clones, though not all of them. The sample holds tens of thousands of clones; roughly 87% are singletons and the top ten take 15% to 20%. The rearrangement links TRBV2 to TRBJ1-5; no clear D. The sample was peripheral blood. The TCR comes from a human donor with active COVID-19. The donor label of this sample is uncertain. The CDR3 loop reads CVVQKDSNQPQHF. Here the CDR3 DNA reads TGTGTCGTACAGAAGGATAGCAATCAGCCCCAGCATTTT.